This T cell receptor (beta chain) stems from a study of cytomegalovirus exposure and HLA in healthy donors. This clone has only one observation. With 60 Vbeta and 13 Jbeta primers, the PCR was carried out. Some clones are missing from TCRdb's copy, which holds only in-frame ones; the method was immunoSEQ multiplex PCR. Of about 120,000 clones in the sample, around 75% are singletons; the top ten hold roughly 3%. Germline V CDR1 and CDR2: MNHEY, SVGAGI. The CDR3 covers 15 residues. Between the trimmed V and J ends, which lost 8 bases and 0 bases, there was a span of 16 bases. This rearrangement joins TRBV6-5 to TRBJ1-2; tentatively, D is TRBD1 (6 bases). Sequences were obtained from PBMCs. This receptor was taken from a woman between 50 and 59 years old in good health and CMV-seronegative. CDR3: CASGSTGPSNYGYTF. The CDR3 region has the DNA TGTGCCAGCGGCTCTACAGGGCCATCTAACTATGGCTACACCTTC.